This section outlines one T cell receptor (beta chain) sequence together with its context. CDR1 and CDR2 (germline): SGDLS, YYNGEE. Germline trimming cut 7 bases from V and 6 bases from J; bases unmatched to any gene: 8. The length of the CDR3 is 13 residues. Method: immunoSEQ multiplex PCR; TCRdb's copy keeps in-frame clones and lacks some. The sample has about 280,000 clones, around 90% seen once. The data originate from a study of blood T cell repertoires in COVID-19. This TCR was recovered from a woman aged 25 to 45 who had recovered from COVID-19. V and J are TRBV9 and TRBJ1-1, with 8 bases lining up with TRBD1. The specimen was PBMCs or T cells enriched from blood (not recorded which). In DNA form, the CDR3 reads TGTGCCAGCTCGGGGCAGGGGGCGGCTGAAGCTTTCTTT. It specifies CASSGQGAAEAFF.